This entry describes one TCR beta chain. The data were taken from a study of shared clonotypes between healthy human individuals. Libraries were prepared by immunoSEQ multiplex PCR; TCRdb keeps only in-frame clonotypes and omits some of them. Here the sample spans some 1.5 million clones, roughly 96% being singletons. CDR1 and CDR2 (germline): SGHTA, FQGNSA. The CDR3 extends over 15 amino acids. V dropped 4 bases and J dropped 10 bases, with 21 bases sitting between them. This chain joins TRBV7-2 and TRBJ2-3; TRBD2 is a possible D gene (6 bases). The sequence was collected from a man in his thirties or forties in good health. Sequencing used naive CD4+ T cells sorted from blood. The subset denotes: CD45RA+ positively selected. CDR3 coding DNA: TGTGCCAGCAGCTCGAGCTCCTCGGGGGACTCGGCGCAGTATTTT. Translation gives CASSSSSSGDSAQYF.